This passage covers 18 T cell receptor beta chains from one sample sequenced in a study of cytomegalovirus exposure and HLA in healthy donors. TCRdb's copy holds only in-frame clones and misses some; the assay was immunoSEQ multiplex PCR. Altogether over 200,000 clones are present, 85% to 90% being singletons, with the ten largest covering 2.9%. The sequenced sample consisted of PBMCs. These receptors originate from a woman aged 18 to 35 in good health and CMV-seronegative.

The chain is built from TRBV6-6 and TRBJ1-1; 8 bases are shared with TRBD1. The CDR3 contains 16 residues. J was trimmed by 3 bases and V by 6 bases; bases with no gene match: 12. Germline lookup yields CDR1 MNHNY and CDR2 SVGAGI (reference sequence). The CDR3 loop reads CASSYPGQGKDTEAFF. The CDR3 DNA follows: TGTGCCAGCAGCTACCCTGGACAGGGCAAGGACACTGAAGCTTTCTTT.

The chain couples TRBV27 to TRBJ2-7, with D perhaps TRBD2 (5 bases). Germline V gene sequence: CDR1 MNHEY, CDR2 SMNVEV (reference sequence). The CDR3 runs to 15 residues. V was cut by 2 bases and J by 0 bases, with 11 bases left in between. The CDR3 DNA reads TGTGCCAGCAGTTTAAGCGGAATGAGCTCCTACGAGCAGTACTTC. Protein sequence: CASSLSGMSSYEQYF.

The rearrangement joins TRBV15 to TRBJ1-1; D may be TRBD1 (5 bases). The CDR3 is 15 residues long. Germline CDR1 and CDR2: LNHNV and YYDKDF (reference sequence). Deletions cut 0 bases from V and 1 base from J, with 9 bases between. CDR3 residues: CATSRERGQNTEAFF. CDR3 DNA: TGTGCCACCAGCAGAGAAAGGGGTCAGAACACTGAAGCTTTCTTT.

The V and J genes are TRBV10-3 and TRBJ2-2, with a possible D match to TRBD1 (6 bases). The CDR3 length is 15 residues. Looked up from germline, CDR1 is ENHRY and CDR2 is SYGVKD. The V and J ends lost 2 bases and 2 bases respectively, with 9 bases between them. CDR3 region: CAISEGQLNTGELFF. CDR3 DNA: TGTGCCATCAGTGAGGGACAGCTAAACACCGGGGAGCTGTTTTTT.

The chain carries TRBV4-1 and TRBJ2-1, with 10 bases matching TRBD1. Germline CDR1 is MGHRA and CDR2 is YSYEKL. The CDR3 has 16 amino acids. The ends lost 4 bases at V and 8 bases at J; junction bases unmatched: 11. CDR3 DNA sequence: TGCGCCAGCAGCCTTCAGCCGGGACAGGGGTATTATGAGCAGTTCTTC. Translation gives CASSLQPGQGYYEQFF.

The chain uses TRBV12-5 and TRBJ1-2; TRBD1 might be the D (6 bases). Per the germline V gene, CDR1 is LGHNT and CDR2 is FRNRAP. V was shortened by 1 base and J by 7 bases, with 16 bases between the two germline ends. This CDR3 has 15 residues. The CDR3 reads CASGLAHSGTIGYTF. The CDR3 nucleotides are TGTGCTAGTGGTTTGGCGCACTCCGGGACAATTGGCTACACCTTC.

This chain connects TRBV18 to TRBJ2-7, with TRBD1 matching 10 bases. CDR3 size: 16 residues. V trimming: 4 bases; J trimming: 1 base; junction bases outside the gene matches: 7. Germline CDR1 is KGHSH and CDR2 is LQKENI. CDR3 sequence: CASSRSGTGESYEQYF. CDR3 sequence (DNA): TGTGCCAGCTCACGCTCTGGGACAGGGGAATCCTACGAGCAGTACTTC.

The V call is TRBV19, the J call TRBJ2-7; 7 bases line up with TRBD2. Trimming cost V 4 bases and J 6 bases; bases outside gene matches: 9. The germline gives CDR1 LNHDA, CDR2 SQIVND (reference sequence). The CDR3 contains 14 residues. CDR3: CASSTGLLPLEQYF. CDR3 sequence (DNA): TGTGCCAGTAGTACGGGACTACTCCCTCTCGAGCAGTACTTC.

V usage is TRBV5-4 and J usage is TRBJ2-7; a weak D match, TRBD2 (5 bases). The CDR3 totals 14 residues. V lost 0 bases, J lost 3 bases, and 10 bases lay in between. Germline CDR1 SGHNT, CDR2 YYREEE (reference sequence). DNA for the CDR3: TGTGCCAGCAGCTTGGAGAGGGCGAGCTACGAGCAGTACTTC. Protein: CASSLERASYEQYF.

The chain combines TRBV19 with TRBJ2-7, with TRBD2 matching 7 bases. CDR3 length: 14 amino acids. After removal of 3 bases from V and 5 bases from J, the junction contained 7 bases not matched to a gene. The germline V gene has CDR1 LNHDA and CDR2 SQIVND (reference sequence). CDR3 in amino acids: CASSIGGGSHEQYF. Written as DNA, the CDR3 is TGTGCCAGTAGTATTGGGGGGGGTTCTCACGAGCAGTACTTC. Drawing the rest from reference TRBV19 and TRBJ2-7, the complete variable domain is DGGITQSPKYLFRKEGQNVTLSCEQNLNHDAMYWYRQDPGQGLRLIYYSQIVNDFQKGDIAEGYSVSREKKESFPLTVTSAQKNPTAFYLCASSIGGGSHEQYFGPGTRLTVT.

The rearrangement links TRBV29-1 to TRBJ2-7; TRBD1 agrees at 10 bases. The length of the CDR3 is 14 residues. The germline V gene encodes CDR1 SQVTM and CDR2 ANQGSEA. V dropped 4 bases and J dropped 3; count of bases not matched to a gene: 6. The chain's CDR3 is CSVGDRGLYYEQYF. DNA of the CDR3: TGCAGCGTTGGGGACAGGGGCCTTTACTACGAGCAGTACTTC.

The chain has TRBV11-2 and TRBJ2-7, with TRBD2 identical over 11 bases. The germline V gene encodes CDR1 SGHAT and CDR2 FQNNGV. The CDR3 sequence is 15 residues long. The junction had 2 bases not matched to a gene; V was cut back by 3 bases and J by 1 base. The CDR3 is CASSFASGRSYEQYF. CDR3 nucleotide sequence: TGTGCCAGCAGCTTCGCTAGCGGGAGGTCCTACGAGCAGTACTTC.

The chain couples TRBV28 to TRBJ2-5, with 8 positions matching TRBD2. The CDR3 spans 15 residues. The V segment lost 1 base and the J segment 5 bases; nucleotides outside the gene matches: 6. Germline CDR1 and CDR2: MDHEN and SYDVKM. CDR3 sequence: CASSLSREVRETQYF. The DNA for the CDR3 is TGTGCCAGCAGTTTATCGCGGGAGGTGAGGGAGACCCAGTACTTC.

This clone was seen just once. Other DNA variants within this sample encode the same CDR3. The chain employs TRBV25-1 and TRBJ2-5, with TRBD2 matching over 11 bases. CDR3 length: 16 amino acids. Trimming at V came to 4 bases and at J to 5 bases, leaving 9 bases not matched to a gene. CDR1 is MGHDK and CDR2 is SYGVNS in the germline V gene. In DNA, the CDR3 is TGTGCCAGCAGTGGTCCCTCACTAGCGGGAGCGGAGACCCAGTACTTC. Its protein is CASSGPSLAGAETQYF.

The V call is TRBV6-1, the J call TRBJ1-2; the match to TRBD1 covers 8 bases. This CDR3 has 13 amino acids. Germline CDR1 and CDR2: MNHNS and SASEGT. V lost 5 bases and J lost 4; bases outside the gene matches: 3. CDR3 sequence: CASSNRGGYGYTF. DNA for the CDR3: TGTGCCAGCAGTAACAGGGGGGGCTATGGCTACACCTTC.

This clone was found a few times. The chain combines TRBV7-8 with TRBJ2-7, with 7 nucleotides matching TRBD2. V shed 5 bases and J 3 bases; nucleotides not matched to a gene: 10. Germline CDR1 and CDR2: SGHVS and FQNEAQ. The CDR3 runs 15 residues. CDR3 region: CASSPPGEGDYEQYF. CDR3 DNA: TGTGCCAGCAGCCCACCGGGGGAGGGAGACTACGAGCAGTACTTC. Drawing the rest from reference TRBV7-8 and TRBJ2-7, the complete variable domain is GAGVSQSPRYKVAKRGQDVALRCDPISGHVSLFWYQQALGQGPEFLTYFQNEAQLDKSGLPSDRFFAERPEGSVSTLKIQRTQQEDSAVYLCASSPPGEGDYEQYFGPGTRLTVT.

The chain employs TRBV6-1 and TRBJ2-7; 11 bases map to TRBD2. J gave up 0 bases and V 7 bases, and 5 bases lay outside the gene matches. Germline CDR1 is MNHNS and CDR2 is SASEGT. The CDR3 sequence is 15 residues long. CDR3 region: CASNPLAGVSYEQYF. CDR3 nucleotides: TGTGCCAGCAACCCACTAGCGGGAGTCTCCTACGAGCAGTACTTC.

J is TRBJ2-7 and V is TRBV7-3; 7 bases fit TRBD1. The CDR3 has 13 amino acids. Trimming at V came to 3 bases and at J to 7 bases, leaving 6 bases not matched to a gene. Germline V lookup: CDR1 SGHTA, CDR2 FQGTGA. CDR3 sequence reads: CASSFDRAQEQYF. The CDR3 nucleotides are TGTGCCAGCAGCTTCGACAGGGCGCAAGAGCAGTACTTC.